A single sample is the source of the 19 T cell receptor beta chains below, sequenced in a study of cytomegalovirus exposure and HLA in healthy donors. The PCR contained 60 Vbeta and 13 Jbeta primers. Generated by immunoSEQ multiplex PCR, the TCRdb table keeps only in-frame clones and is missing some. Here the sample spans 200,000 to 300,000 clones, 84% being singletons. The sequenced sample consisted of PBMCs. The receptor source for this set is a woman aged 40 to 50 in good health and CMV-seropositive.

The chain uses TRBV11-2 and TRBJ2-5, with TRBD1 matching 8 bases. Germline V CDR1 and CDR2: SGHAT, FQNNGV. Unmatched junction bases numbered 5, after V lost 1 base and J lost 1 base. The CDR3 extends over 16 amino acids. The CDR3, as DNA: TGTGCCAGCAGCTTAGGCTTCGGGACAGGCCAAGAGACCCAGTACTTC. This codes for CASSLGFGTGQETQYF.

The V and J genes are TRBV4-1 and TRBJ2-5; 7 nucleotides line up with TRBD2. CDR1 is MGHRA and CDR2 is YSYEKL in the germline V gene. This CDR3 is built from 16 residues. Germline trimming cut 1 base from V and 5 bases from J; bases unmatched to any gene: 10. DNA for the CDR3: TGCGCCAGCAGCCAAGTCGGGACTACTTCGGTGGAGACCCAGTACTTC. Protein sequence: CASSQVGTTSVETQYF.

This chain joins TRBV5-6 and TRBJ1-4, with D unclear. The germline V gene has CDR1 SGHDT and CDR2 YYEEEE. Trimming removed 4 bases from V and 8 bases from J, with 9 bases in between. The CDR3 spans 12 residues. CDR3 sequence (DNA): TGTGCCAGCAGCCCATTCGGGGAAAAACTGTTTTTT. It specifies CASSPFGEKLFF.

A single count supports this clone. The chain carries TRBV9 and TRBJ1-5, with TRBD1 identical over 7 bases. Germline V gene lookup returns CDR1 SGDLS and CDR2 YYNGEE. The V segment lost 3 bases and the J segment 4 bases; nucleotides outside the gene matches: 4. The CDR3 runs to 14 residues. The CDR3 spells CASSGQGRNQPQHF. CDR3 in DNA: TGTGCCAGCAGCGGACAGGGACGGAATCAGCCCCAGCATTTT.

The genes are TRBV7-9 and TRBJ2-3; 10 bases map to TRBD2. This CDR3 is 15 amino acids long. J was trimmed by 4 bases and V by 5 bases; bases with no gene match: 6. Germline CDR1 is SEHNR and CDR2 is FQNEAQ (reference sequence). The CDR3 bases are TGTGCCAGCAGCCCTACTAGCGGGACCGCAGATACGCAGTATTTT. This translates into CASSPTSGTADTQYF.

The chain employs TRBV19 and TRBJ2-2, with 15 bases fitting TRBD2. Trimming removed 4 bases from V and 7 bases from J; junction bases left unmatched: 1. Germline CDR1 and CDR2: LNHDA and SQIVND (reference sequence). CDR3 length equals 15 residues. For the CDR3, the DNA is TGTGCCAGTAGTAAGGGACTAGCGGGAGGCGGGGAGCTGTTTTTT. Translated: CASSKGLAGGGELFF.

The genes are TRBV28 and TRBJ1-1; the match to TRBD1 covers 8 bases. Germline loops: CDR1 MDHEN, CDR2 SYDVKM. The CDR3 sequence is 16 residues long. Unmatched junction bases numbered 9, after V lost 5 bases and J lost 1 base. The chain's CDR3 is CASSPGGSSWNTEAFF. The CDR3, as DNA: TGTGCCAGCAGTCCAGGGGGCAGCTCTTGGAACACTGAAGCTTTCTTT.

This chain joins TRBV11-3 and TRBJ1-1; tentatively, D is TRBD1 (5 bases). The V end was cut by 5 bases, the J end by 6 bases, with 16 bases between. The CDR3 runs to 14 residues. Germline-derived CDR1 and CDR2 are SGHNT and YENEEA. CDR3: CASSGAPAGPEAFF. The CDR3 DNA sequence: TGTGCCAGCAGCGGGGCCCCGGCCGGACCTGAAGCTTTCTTT.

This chain connects TRBV28 to TRBJ1-4; TRBD1 agrees at 7 bases. Germline V gene sequence: CDR1 MDHEN, CDR2 SYDVKM. The V segment lost 3 bases and the J segment 2 bases; nucleotides outside the gene matches: 6. The CDR3 extends over 16 amino acids. This chain's CDR3 is CASSFTGAVTNEKLFF. CDR3 nucleotide sequence: TGTGCCAGCAGTTTTACAGGGGCGGTCACTAATGAAAAACTGTTTTTT.

To note about this clone: The junction departs from the called germline gene at one end, perhaps through a read error. The J gene is TRBJ1-1, the V gene TRBV30; D is uncertain. The CDR3 runs to 12 residues. Germline CDR1 reads GTSNPN; CDR2 reads SVGIG (reference sequence). The CDR3 DNA reads as TGTGCCTGGAGTACCAACAGACCTGAGGCTTTCTTT. This gives the protein CAWSTNRPEAFF. Full variable domain (outside the CDR3, taken from reference TRBV30 and TRBJ1-1): SQTIHQWPATLVQPVGSPLSLECTVEGTSNPNLYWYRQAAGRGLQLLFYSVGIGQISSEVPQNLSASRPQDRQFILSSKKLLLSDSGFYLCAWSTNRPEAFFGQGTRLTVV.

The chain is built from TRBV6-5 and TRBJ1-4; D may be TRBD1 (5 bases). CDR3 size: 16 residues. Per germline, CDR1 MNHEY and CDR2 SVGAGI. V was trimmed by 0 bases and J by 4 bases, leaving 12 bases between them. The CDR3 loop reads CASSYSYNRRNEKLFF. The CDR3 DNA sequence: TGTGCCAGCAGTTACTCGTACAACAGGCGTAATGAAAAACTGTTTTTT.

This chain links TRBV9 with TRBJ2-1, with D unclear. Germline-derived CDR1 and CDR2 are SGDLS and YYNGEE. The length of the CDR3 is 13 residues. Trimming took off 1 base at V and 8 bases at J, with 10 bases between the two ends. This CDR3 is CASSVLENHEQFF. The CDR3 nucleotides read TGTGCCAGCAGCGTACTAGAGAACCATGAGCAGTTCTTC.

The chain joins TRBV4-3 to TRBJ2-3, with 8 bases that match TRBD2. The CDR3 has 19 amino acids. From germline, CDR1 is LGHNA and CDR2 YSLEER. With 2 bases clipped from V and 2 bases from J, the junction kept 15 bases outside the gene matches. CDR3 in DNA: TGCGCCAGCAGCCAAAGTTGGGCTAGCGGGCATACTTACACAGATACGCAGTATTTT. Translating it yields CASSQSWASGHTYTDTQYF.

The gene calls are TRBV23-1 and TRBJ2-5; D is possibly TRBD2 (5 bases). TRBV23-1 is noted as an ORF with a role that remains uncertain. This CDR3 contains 14 residues. With 3 bases removed from V and 7 bases from J, the gap between germline ends came to 15 bases. Here the CDR3 reads CASSQSTRVVTQYF. For the CDR3, the DNA is TGCGCCAGCAGTCAGTCGACGAGGGTAGTGACCCAGTACTTC.

This chain connects TRBV4-2 to TRBJ2-3, with D possibly being TRBD2 (6 bases). The CDR3 consists of 15 residues. The germline CDR1 and CDR2 sequences are LGHNA and YNFKEQ. Trimming left V 0 bases short and J 11 bases short, with 18 bases between. CDR3 coding DNA: TGTGCCAGCAGCCAAGATAGTAGCGGAGGGACGGGGCAGTATTTT. Translating gives CASSQDSSGGTGQYF.

This clone appeared once. The chain recombines TRBV9 with TRBJ2-3; D is possibly TRBD2 (6 bases). This CDR3 has 16 amino acids. Trimming removed 4 bases at V and 0 bases at J, with 15 bases between. The germline V gene has CDR1 SGDLS and CDR2 YYNGEE. This CDR3 reads CASSRRGNPSTDTQYF. CDR3 nucleotides: TGTGCCAGCAGCCGTCGGGGGAATCCTAGCACAGATACGCAGTATTTT.

This rearrangement joins TRBV4-3 to TRBJ2-1; the match to TRBD2 covers 7 bases. V trimming: 5 bases; J trimming: 2 bases; junction bases outside the gene matches: 9. The CDR3 covers 16 residues. Germline values: CDR1 LGHNA, CDR2 YSLEER. In DNA, the CDR3 is TGCGCCAGCAGCGTCGGGGAGCGGGACCCCTACAATGAGCAGTTCTTC. As protein: CASSVGERDPYNEQFF.

The rearrangement joins TRBV7-9 to TRBJ1-3; D gene unclear. With 2 bases removed from V and 1 base from J, the gap between germline ends came to 9 bases. The CDR3 spans 15 residues. Germline CDR1 reads SEHNR; CDR2 reads FQNEAQ (reference sequence). The chain's CDR3 is CASSLQEASGNTIYF. CDR3 sequence (DNA): TGTGCCAGCAGCTTACAGGAGGCGTCTGGAAACACCATATATTTT.

The chain joins TRBV5-8 to TRBJ2-7; 9 bases fit TRBD1. Germline V gives CDR1 SGHTS, CDR2 YDEGEE. The CDR3 runs to 14 residues. V dropped 4 bases and J dropped 2; count of bases not matched to a gene: 4. The CDR3 DNA reads TGTGCCAGCAGCAGCCGGGACAGGGCCTACGAGCAGTACTTC. This gives the protein CASSSRDRAYEQYF.